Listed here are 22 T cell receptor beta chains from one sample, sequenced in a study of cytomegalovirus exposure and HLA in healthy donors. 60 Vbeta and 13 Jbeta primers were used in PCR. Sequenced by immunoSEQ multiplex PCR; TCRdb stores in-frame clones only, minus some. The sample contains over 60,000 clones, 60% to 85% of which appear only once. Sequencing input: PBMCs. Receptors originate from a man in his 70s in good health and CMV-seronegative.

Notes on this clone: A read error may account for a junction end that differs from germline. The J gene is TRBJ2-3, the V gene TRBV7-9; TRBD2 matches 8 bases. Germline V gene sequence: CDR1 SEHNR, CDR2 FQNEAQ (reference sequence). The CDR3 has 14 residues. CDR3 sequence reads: CSSSLAGGADTQYF. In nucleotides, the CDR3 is TGTTCCAGCAGCTTAGCCGGGGGGGCAGATACGCAGTATTTT.

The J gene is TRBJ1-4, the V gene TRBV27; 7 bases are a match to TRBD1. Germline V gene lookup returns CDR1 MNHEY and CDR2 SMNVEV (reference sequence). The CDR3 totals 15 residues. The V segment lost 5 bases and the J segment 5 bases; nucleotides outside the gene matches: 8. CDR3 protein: CASSPEGAGNEKLFF. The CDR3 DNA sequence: TGTGCCAGCAGTCCGGAGGGGGCCGGGAATGAAAAACTGTTTTTT.

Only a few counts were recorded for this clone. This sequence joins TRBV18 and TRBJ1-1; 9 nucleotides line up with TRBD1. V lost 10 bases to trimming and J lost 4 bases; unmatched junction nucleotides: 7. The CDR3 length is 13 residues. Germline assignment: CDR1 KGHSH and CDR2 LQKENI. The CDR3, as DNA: TGTGCCACCCACGCGACAGGGGGCACTGAAGCTTTCTTT. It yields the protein CATHATGGTEAFF.

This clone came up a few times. CDR3 loop: CASRRGVQETQYF. DNA for the CDR3: TGCGCCAGCAGACGGGGGGTACAAGAGACCCAGTACTTC. The chain recombines TRBV10-2 with TRBJ2-5; 7 positions match TRBD2. CDR1 and CDR2 (germline): WSHSY, SAAADI. V lost 6 bases, J lost 2 bases, and 3 bases stayed unmatched. The CDR3 is 13 amino acids.

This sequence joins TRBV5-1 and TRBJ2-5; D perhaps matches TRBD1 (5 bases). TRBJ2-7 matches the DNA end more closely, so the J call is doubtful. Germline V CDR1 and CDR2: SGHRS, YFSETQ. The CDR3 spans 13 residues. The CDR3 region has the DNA TGCGCCAGCAGCTTGGGCAGGGAACGCGAGCAGTACTTC. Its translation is CASSLGREREQYF.

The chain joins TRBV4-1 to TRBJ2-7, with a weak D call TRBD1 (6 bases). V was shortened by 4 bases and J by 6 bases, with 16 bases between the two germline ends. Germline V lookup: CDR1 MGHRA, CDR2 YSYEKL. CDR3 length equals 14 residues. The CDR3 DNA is TGCGCCAGCAGCCCCCGGGACATTGAGGGCGAGCAGTACTTC. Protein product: CASSPRDIEGEQYF.

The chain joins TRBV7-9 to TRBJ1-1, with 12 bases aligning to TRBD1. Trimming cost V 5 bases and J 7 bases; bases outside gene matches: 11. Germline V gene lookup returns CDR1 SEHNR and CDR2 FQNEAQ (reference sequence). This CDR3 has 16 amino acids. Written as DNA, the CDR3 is TGTGCCAGCAGCGGCCGGGACAGGGGGCTTTCGGTTGAAGCTTTCTTT. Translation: CASSGRDRGLSVEAFF.

The CDR3 loop reads CASSLFGSRRGYTF. The CDR3 DNA is TGTGCCAGCAGCTTGTTTGGGAGCCGCCGGGGCTACACCTTC. The chain carries TRBV5-8 and TRBJ1-2; the D is unclear. Germline V CDR1 and CDR2: SGHTS, YDEGEE. Trimming removed 1 base from V and 8 bases from J, with 15 bases in between. The CDR3 has 14 amino acids.

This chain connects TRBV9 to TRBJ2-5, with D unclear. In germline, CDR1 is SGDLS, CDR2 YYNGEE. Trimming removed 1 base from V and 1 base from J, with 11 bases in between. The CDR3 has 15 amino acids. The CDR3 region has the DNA TGTGCCAGCAGCGTACTACCCGATTCCCAAGAGACCCAGTACTTC. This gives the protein CASSVLPDSQETQYF.

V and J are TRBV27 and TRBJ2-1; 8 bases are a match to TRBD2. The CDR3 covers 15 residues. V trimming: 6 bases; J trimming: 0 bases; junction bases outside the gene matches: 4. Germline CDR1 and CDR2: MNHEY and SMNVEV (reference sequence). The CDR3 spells CASRGTSSSYNEQFF. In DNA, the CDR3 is TGTGCCAGCAGGGGGACTAGTAGCTCCTACAATGAGCAGTTCTTC.

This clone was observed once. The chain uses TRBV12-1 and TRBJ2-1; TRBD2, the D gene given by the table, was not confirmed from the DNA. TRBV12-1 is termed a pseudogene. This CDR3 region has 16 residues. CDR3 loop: CASSAKRGSSYNEQFF. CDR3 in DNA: TGTGCCAGCAGCGCGAAGCGGGGGAGCTCCTACAATGAGCAGTTCTTC.

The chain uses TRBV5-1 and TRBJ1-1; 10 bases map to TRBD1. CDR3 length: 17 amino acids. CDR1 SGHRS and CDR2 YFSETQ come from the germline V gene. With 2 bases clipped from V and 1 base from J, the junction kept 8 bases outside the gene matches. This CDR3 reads CASSFQSTGGGNTEAFF. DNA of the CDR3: TGCGCCAGCAGCTTCCAATCGACAGGGGGCGGGAACACTGAAGCTTTCTTT.

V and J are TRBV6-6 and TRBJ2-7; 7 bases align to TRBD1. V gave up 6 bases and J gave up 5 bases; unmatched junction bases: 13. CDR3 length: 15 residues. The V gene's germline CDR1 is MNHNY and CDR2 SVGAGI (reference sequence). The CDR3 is CASRTERQGKDEQYF. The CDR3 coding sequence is TGTGCCAGCAGAACGGAAAGACAGGGTAAGGACGAGCAGTACTTC.

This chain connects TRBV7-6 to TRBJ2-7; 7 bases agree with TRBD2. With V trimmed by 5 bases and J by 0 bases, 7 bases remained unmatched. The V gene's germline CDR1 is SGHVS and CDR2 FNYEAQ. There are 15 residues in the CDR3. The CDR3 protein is CASSRGRGTSYEQYF. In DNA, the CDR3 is TGTGCCAGCAGCCGGGGGAGGGGAACCTCCTACGAGCAGTACTTC.

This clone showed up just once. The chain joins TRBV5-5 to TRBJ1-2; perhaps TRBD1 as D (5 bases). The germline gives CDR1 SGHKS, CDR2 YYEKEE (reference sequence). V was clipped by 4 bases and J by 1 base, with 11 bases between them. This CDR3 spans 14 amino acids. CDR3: CASSPQDSNYGYTF. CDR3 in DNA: TGTGCCAGCAGCCCTCAAGACAGTAACTATGGCTACACCTTC.

This CDR3 reads CASSTLAGAVVEQFF. Written as DNA, the CDR3 is TGTGCCAGCAGCACTCTAGCGGGAGCGGTGGTTGAGCAGTTCTTC. The chain carries TRBV9 and TRBJ2-1, with TRBD2 matching over 10 bases. CDR1 is SGDLS and CDR2 is YYNGEE in the germline V gene. With V trimmed by 4 bases and J by 9 bases, 10 bases remained unmatched. This CDR3 region has 15 residues.

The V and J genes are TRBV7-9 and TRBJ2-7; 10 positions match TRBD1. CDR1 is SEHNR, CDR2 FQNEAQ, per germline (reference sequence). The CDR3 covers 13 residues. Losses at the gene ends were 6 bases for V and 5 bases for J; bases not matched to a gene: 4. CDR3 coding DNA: TGTGCCAGCAGTCCCGGACAGGGGGACGAGCAGTACTTC. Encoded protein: CASSPGQGDEQYF.

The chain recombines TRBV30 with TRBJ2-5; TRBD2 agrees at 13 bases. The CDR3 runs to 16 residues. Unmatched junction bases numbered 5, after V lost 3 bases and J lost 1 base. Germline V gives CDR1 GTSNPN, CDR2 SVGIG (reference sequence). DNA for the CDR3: TGTGCCTGGAGCCCCGGACTAGCGGGGGTCCAAGAGACCCAGTACTTC. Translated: CAWSPGLAGVQETQYF.

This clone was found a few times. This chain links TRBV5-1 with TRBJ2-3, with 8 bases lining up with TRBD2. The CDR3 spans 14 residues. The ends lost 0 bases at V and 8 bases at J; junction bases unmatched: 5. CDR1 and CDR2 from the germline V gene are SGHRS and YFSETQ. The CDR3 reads CASSLDGGAGTQYF. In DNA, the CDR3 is TGCGCCAGCAGCTTGGACGGGGGGGCGGGTACGCAGTATTTT.

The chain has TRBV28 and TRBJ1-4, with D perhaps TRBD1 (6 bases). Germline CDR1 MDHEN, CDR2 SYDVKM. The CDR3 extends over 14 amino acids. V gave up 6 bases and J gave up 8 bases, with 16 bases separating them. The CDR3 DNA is TGTGCCAGCAGGAACACTGGACAGAACGAAAAACTGTTTTTT. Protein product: CASRNTGQNEKLFF. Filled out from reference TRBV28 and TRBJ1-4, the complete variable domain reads DVKVTQSSRYLVKRTGEKVFLECVQDMDHENMFWYRQDPGLGLRLIYFSYDVKMKEKGDIPEGYSVSREKKERFSLILESASTNQTSMYLCASRNTGQNEKLFFGSGTQLSVL.

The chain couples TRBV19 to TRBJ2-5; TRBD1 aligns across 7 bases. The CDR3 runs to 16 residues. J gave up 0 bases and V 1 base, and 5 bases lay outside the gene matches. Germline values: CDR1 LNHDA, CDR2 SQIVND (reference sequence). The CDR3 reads CASSIGGGGYQETQYF. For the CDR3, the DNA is TGTGCCAGTAGTATAGGAGGGGGCGGCTACCAAGAGACCCAGTACTTC.

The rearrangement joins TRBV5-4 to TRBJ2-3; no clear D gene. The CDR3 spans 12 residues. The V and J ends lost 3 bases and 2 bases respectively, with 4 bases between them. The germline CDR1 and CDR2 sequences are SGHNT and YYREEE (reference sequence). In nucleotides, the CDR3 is TGTGCCAGCAGCTCCAACACAGATACGCAGTATTTT. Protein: CASSSNTDTQYF.